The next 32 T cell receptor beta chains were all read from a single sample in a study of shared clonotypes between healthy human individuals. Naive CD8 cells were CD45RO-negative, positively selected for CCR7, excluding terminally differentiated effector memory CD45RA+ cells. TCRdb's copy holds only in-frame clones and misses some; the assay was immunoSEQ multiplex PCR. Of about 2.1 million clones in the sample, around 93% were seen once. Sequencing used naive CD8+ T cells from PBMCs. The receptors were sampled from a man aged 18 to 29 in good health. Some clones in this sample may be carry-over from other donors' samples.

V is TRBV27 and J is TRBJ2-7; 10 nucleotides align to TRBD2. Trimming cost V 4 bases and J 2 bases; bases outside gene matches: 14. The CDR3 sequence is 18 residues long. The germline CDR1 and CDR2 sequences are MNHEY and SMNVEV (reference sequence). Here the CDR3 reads CASSWSGTSVQGAYEQYF. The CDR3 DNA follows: TGTGCCAGCAGTTGGTCCGGGACTAGCGTGCAGGGGGCCTACGAGCAGTACTTC.

The CDR3: CASSTRTGRNSNQPQHF. CDR3 in DNA: TGTGCCAGCAGTACCCGGACAGGACGGAATAGCAATCAGCCCCAGCATTTT. V usage is TRBV27 and J usage is TRBJ1-5, with 7 bases identical to TRBD1. V lost 5 bases and J lost 0; bases outside the gene matches: 10. This CDR3 is 17 amino acids long. Germline values: CDR1 MNHEY, CDR2 SMNVEV (reference sequence).

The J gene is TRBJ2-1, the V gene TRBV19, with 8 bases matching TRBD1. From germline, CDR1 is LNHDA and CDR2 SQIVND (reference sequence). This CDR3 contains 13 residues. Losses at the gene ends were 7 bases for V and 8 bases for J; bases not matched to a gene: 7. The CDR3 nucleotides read TGTGCCAGTACGGACAGGGACCTCGATGAGCAGTTCTTC. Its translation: CASTDRDLDEQFF.

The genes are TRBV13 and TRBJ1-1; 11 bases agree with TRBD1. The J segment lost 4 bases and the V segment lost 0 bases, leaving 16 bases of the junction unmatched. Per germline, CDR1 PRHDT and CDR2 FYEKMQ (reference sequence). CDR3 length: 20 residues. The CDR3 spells CASSLGIGTGGFRALTEAFF. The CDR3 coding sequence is TGTGCCAGCAGCTTAGGAATAGGGACAGGGGGTTTTAGGGCGCTCACTGAAGCTTTCTTT.

This CDR3 reads CASTITDTQYF. In DNA, the CDR3 is TGCGCCAGCACGATCACAGATACGCAGTATTTT. The chain couples TRBV5-1 to TRBJ2-3; no firm D call. V shed 6 bases and J shed 2 bases, with 4 bases lying between them. The germline CDR1 and CDR2 sequences are SGHRS and YFSETQ. CDR3 length: 11 amino acids.

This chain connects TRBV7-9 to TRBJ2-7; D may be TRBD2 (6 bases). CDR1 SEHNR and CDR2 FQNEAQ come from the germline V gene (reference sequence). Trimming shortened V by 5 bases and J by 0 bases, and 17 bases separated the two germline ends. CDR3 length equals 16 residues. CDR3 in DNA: TGTGCCAGCAGCACCCCCTCTAGCGCCCCCTCCTACGAGCAGTACTTC. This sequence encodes CASSTPSSAPSYEQYF.

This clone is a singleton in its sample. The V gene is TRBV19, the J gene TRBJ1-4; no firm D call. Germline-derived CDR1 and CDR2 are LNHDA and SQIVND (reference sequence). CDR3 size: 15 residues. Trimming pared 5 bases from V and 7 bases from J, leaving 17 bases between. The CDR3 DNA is TGTGCCAGTAGTGAGAAGGGCCCCCCGCGTGAAAAACTGTTTTTT. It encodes CASSEKGPPREKLFF.

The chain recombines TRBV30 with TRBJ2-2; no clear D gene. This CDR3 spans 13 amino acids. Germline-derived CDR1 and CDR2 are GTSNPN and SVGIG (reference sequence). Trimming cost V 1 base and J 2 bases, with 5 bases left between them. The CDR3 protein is CAWSESNTGELFF. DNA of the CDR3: TGTGCCTGGAGTGAATCAAACACCGGGGAGCTGTTTTTT.

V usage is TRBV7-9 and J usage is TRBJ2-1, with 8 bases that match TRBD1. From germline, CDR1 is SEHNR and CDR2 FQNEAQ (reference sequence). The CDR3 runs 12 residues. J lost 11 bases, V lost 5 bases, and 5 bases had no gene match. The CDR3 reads CASSPTGVQQFF. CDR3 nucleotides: TGTGCCAGCAGCCCGACAGGGGTTCAGCAGTTCTTC.

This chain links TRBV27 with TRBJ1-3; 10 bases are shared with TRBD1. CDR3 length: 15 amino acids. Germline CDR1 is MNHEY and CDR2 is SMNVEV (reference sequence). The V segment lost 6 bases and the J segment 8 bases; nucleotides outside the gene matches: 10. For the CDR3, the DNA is TGTGCCAGCAGCCAAGGACAGGGGGTGCGGGACACCATATATTTT. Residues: CASSQGQGVRDTIYF.

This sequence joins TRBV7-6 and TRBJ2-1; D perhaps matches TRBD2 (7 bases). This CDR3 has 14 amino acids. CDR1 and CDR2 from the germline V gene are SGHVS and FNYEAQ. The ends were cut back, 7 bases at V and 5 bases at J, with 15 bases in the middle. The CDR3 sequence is CASNGRGADNEQFF. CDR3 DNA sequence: TGTGCCAGCAACGGACGGGGGGCTGACAATGAGCAGTTCTTC.

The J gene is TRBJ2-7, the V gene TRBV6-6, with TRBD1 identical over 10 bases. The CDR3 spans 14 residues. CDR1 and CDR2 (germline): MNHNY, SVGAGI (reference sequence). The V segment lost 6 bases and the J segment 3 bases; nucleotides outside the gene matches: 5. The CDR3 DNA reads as TGTGCCAGCAGCCAGGGACAGGGGTACTACGAGCAGTACTTC. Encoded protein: CASSQGQGYYEQYF.

The CDR3 is CASSITTASNQPQHF. The CDR3 DNA sequence: TGTGCCAGCAGTATTACCACAGCTAGCAATCAGCCCCAGCATTTT. The chain couples TRBV28 to TRBJ1-5; no reliable D call. CDR1 is MDHEN and CDR2 is SYDVKM in the germline V gene. The V and J ends lost 5 bases and 0 bases respectively, with 11 bases between them. The CDR3 extends over 15 amino acids. The full variable domain, with the rest looked up from reference TRBV28 and TRBJ1-5, is DVKVTQSSRYLVKRTGEKVFLECVQDMDHENMFWYRQDPGLGLRLIYFSYDVKMKEKGDIPEGYSVSREKKERFSLILESASTNQTSMYLCASSITTASNQPQHFGDGTRLSIL.

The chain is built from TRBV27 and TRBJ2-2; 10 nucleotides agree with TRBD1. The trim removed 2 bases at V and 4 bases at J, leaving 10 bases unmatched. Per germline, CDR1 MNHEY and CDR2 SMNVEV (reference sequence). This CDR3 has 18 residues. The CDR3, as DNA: TGTGCCAGCAGTTTAACGGTGACGGACAGGGGGATCACCGGGGAGCTGTTTTTT. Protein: CASSLTVTDRGITGELFF.

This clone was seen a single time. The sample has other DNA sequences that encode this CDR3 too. The DNA for the CDR3 is TGTGCCAGCAGTGGAGGACTAGCGGGAAGCAATGAGCAGTTCTTC. Translating it yields CASSGGLAGSNEQFF. This chain uses TRBV9 with TRBJ2-1, with 12 bases fitting TRBD2. Germline loops: CDR1 SGDLS, CDR2 YYNGEE. Trimming took 5 bases from V and 6 from J; bases not matched to a gene: 6. There are 15 residues in the CDR3.

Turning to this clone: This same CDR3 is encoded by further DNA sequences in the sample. This CDR3 reads CASSIDGGGDEQFF. CDR3 nucleotides: TGTGCCAGTAGTATAGACGGAGGGGGGGATGAGCAGTTCTTC. The chain couples TRBV19 to TRBJ2-1, with a weak D call TRBD2 (7 bases). The CDR3 contains 14 residues. V was cut by 0 bases and J by 8 bases, with 11 bases left in between. The germline CDR1 and CDR2 sequences are LNHDA and SQIVND (reference sequence).

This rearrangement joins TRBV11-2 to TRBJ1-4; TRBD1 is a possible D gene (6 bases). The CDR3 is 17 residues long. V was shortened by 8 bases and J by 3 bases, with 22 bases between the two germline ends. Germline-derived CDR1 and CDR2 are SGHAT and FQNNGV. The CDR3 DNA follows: TGTGCCAGCGGACCGCACCTACAGGGCCGGGCTAATGAAAAACTGTTTTTT. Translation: CASGPHLQGRANEKLFF. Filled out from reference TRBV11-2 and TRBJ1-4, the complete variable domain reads EAGVAQSPRYKIIEKRQSVAFWCNPISGHATLYWYQQILGQGPKLLIQFQNNGVVDDSQLPKDRFSAERLKGVDSTLKIQPAKLEDSAVYLCASGPHLQGRANEKLFFGSGTQLSVL.

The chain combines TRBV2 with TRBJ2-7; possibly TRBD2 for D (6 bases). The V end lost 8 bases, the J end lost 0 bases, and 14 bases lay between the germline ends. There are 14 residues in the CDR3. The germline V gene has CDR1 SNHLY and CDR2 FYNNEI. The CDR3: CASLGGTHSYEQYF. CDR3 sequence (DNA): TGTGCCAGCTTAGGCGGGACCCACTCCTACGAGCAGTACTTC.

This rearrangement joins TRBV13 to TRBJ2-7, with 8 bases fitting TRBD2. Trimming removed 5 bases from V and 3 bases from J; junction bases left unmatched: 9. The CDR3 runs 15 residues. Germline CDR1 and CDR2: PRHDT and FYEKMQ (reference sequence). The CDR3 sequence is CASSAGAGGYYEQYF. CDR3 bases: TGTGCCAGCAGCGCGGGCGCGGGGGGATACTACGAGCAGTACTTC. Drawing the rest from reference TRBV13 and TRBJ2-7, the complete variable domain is AAGVIQSPRHLIKEKRETATLKCYPIPRHDTVYWYQQGPGQDPQFLISFYEKMQSDKGSIPDRFSAQQFSDYHSELNMSSLELGDSALYFCASSAGAGGYYEQYFGPGTRLTVT.

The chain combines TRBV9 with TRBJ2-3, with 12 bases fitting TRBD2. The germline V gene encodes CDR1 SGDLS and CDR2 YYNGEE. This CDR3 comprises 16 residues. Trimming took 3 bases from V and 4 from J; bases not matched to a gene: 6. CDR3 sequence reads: CASSDRLAGVPDTQYF. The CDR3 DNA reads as TGTGCCAGCAGCGACCGACTAGCGGGAGTACCAGATACGCAGTATTTT.

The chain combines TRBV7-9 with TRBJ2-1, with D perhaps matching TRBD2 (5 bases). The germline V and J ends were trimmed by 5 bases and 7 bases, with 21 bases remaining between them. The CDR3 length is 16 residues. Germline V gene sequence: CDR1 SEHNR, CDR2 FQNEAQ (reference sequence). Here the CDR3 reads CASSPNMERRMNEQFF. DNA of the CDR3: TGTGCCAGCAGCCCGAATATGGAGCGGCGGATGAATGAGCAGTTCTTC.

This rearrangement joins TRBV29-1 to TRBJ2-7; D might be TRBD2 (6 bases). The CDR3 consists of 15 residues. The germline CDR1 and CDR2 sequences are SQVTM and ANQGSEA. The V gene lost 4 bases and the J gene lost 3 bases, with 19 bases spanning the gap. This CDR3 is CSVGRGEARGYEQYF. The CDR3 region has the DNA TGCAGCGTTGGAAGAGGGGAGGCGCGGGGCTACGAGCAGTACTTC.

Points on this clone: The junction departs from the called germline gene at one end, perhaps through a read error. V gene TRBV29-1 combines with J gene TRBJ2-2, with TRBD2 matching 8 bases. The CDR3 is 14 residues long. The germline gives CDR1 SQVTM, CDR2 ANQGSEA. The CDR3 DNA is TGCAGCGCTGAACGTCTAGCGGGCACCGGGGAGCTGTTTTTT. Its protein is CSAERLAGTGELFF.

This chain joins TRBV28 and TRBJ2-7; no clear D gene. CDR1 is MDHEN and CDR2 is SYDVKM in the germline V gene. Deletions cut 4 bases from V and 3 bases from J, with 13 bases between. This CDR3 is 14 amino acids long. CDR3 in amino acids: CASSSGVGNYEQYF. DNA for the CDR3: TGTGCCAGCAGTTCAGGCGTGGGGAACTACGAGCAGTACTTC.

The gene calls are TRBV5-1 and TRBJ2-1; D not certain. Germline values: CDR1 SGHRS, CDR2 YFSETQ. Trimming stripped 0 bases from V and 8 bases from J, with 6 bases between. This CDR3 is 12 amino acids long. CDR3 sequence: CASSLGGYEQFF. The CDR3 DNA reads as TGCGCCAGCAGCTTGGGGGGTTATGAGCAGTTCTTC.

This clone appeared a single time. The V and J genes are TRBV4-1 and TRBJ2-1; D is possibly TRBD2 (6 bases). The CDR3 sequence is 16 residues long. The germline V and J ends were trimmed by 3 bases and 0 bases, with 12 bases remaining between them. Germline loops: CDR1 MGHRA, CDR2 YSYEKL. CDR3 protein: CASSHRDSGSYNEQFF. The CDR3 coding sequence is TGCGCCAGCAGCCATCGGGACTCCGGCTCCTACAATGAGCAGTTCTTC.

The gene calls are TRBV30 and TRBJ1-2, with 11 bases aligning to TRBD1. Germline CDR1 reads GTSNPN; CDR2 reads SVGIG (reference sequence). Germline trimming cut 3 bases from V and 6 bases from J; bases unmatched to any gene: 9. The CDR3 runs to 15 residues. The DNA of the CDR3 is TGTGCCTGGAGATGGACAGGGGGCGCGGCGAATGGCTACACCTTC. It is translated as CAWRWTGGAANGYTF. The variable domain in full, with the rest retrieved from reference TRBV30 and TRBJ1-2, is SQTIHQWPATLVQPVGSPLSLECTVEGTSNPNLYWYRQAAGRGLQLLFYSVGIGQISSEVPQNLSASRPQDRQFILSSKKLLLSDSGFYLCAWRWTGGAANGYTFGSGTRLTVV.

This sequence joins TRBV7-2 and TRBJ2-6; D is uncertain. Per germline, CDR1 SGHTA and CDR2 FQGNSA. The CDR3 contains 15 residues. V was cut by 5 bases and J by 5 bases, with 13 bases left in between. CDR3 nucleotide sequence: TGTGCCAGCAGCCCCTTAGTTGGTTGGGCCAACGTCCTGACTTTC. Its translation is CASSPLVGWANVLTF.

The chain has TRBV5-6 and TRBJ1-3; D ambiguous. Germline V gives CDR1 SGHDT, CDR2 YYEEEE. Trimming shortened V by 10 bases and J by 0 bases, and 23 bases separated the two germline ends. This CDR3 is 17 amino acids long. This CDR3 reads CACHKRIPRDSGNTIYF. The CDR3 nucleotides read TGTGCCTGCCATAAAAGGATCCCACGAGACTCTGGAAACACCATATATTTT. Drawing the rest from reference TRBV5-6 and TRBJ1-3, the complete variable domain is DAGVTQSPTHLIKTRGQQVTLRCSPKSGHDTVSWYQQALGQGPQFIFQYYEEEERQRGNFPDRFSGHQFPNYSSELNVNALLLGDSALYLCACHKRIPRDSGNTIYFGEGSWLTVV.

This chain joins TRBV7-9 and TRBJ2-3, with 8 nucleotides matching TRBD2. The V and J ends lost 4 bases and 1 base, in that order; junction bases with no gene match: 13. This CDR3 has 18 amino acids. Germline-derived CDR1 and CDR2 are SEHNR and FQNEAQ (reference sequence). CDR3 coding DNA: TGTGCCAGCAGCTCAATAAGGACTAGCATGGAGGGCACAGATACGCAGTATTTT. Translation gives CASSSIRTSMEGTDTQYF.

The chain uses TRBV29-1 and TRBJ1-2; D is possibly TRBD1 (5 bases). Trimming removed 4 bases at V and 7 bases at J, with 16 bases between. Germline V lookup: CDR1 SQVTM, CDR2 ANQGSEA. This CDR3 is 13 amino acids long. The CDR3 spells CSVGGSEGGGYTF. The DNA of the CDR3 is TGCAGCGTTGGGGGGTCCGAAGGCGGTGGCTACACCTTC.

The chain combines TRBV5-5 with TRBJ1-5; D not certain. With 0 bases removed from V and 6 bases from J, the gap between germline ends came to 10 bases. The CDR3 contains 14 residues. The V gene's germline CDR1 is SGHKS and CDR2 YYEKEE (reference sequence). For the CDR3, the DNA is TGTGCCAGCAGCTTGGGACACGGACCTCAGCCCCAGCATTTT. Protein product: CASSLGHGPQPQHF.